This passage covers 17 T cell receptor beta chains from one sample sequenced in a study of control samples from healthy donors and cancer patients (TCRdb year 2020). Library prep was done by the immunoSEQ multiplex PCR assay. TCRdb took over this immuneACCESS table, retaining in-frame rearrangements with V and J assigned. Such tables are incomplete; in checked studies, under half of the missing clones stem from an unresolved V gene, and the remainder is unexplained. The sample table lists under 200,000 clones, 70% to 90% of them with a count of one. The ten largest clones take up roughly 5% of the sample. Sequenced sample: blood. The receptors were sampled from a woman in her thirties in good health.

The chain links TRBV9 to TRBJ1-3; a possible D gene is TRBD1 (5 bases). Trimming stripped 4 bases from V and 7 bases from J, with 18 bases between. Germline lookup yields CDR1 SGDLS and CDR2 YYNGEE. The CDR3 is 15 amino acids. The CDR3 DNA follows: TGTGCCAGCAGCCCCTTATGGGGCAGTGGGAACACCATATATTTT. Its protein product is CASSPLWGSGNTIYF.

The DNA of the CDR3 is TGTGCCAGCAGAAAGACCGGGACAGCCTATGGCTACACCTTC. Amino acid sequence: CASRKTGTAYGYTF. The chain recombines TRBV6-5 with TRBJ1-2; 7 bases agree with TRBD1. Trimming at V came to 6 bases and at J to 4 bases, leaving 8 bases not matched to a gene. The length of the CDR3 is 14 residues. Germline lookup yields CDR1 MNHEY and CDR2 SVGAGI.

In this sample, this clone turned up a few times. The V and J genes are TRBV5-6 and TRBJ2-2, with D unresolved. The CDR3 consists of 13 residues. CDR1 and CDR2 (germline): SGHDT, YYEEEE. Trimming left V 0 bases short and J 6 bases short, with 6 bases between. The DNA of the CDR3 is TGTGCCAGCAGCTTGGTCGGGTCCGGGGAGCTGTTTTTT. Amino acid sequence: CASSLVGSGELFF.

The rearrangement links TRBV3-1 (or the pseudogene TRBV3-2) to TRBJ2-7; a possible D gene is TRBD2 (5 bases). This CDR3 has 12 amino acids. V was trimmed by 5 bases and J by 6 bases, leaving 11 bases between them. Germline loops: CDR1 LGHDT, CDR2 YNNKEL (reference sequence). CDR3 sequence reads: CASSIGLGEQYF. Written as DNA, the CDR3 is TGTGCCAGCAGCATAGGACTCGGCGAGCAGTACTTC.

The CDR3 here is CAISTTGGQDNEQFF. The DNA for the CDR3 is TGTGCCATCAGCACCACAGGGGGTCAGGACAATGAGCAGTTCTTC. V and J are TRBV10-3 and TRBJ2-1; 8 nucleotides match TRBD1. The germline V gene encodes CDR1 ENHRY and CDR2 SYGVKD. The CDR3 totals 15 residues. J gave up 5 bases and V 6 bases, and 9 bases lay outside the gene matches.

The chain uses TRBV5-1 and TRBJ2-7; D gene ambiguous. The germline V and J ends were trimmed by 2 bases and 2 bases, with 17 bases remaining between them. This CDR3 region has 16 residues. Germline V lookup: CDR1 SGHRS, CDR2 YFSETQ. Written as DNA, the CDR3 is TGCGCCAGCAGCTTAAACAGTTTAAATTTCCCCTACGAGCAGTACTTC. Its protein is CASSLNSLNFPYEQYF.

The rearrangement links TRBV5-6 to TRBJ1-3; weak D call: TRBD1 (5 bases). The CDR3 length is 17 residues. Germline CDR1 is SGHDT and CDR2 is YYEEEE. Trimming took off 4 bases at V and 0 bases at J, with 17 bases between the two ends. This CDR3 reads CASSHWDGFSSGNTIYF. CDR3 DNA sequence: TGTGCCAGCAGCCACTGGGACGGTTTCAGCTCTGGAAACACCATATATTTT.

This chain joins TRBV19 and TRBJ2-7, with TRBD1 matching 7 bases. J gave up 7 bases and V 5 bases, and 8 bases lay outside the gene matches. Germline V gene sequence: CDR1 LNHDA, CDR2 SQIVND (reference sequence). CDR3 length: 13 amino acids. The chain's CDR3 is CASSQQGLREQYF. CDR3 DNA: TGTGCCAGTAGTCAACAGGGGTTGAGGGAGCAGTACTTC.

The V and J genes are TRBV5-6 and TRBJ2-7; D perhaps matches TRBD2 (5 bases). The V gene's germline CDR1 is SGHDT and CDR2 YYEEEE. This CDR3 has 15 amino acids. The V and J ends lost 4 bases and 5 bases respectively, with 19 bases between them. The CDR3 sequence is CASSPGDYLSDEQYF. The DNA of the CDR3 is TGTGCCAGCAGCCCCGGTGACTACCTTTCGGACGAGCAGTACTTC.

V and J are TRBV7-8 and TRBJ1-2; perhaps TRBD1 as D (6 bases). Germline CDR1 SGHVS, CDR2 FQNEAQ. Between the trimmed V and J ends, which lost 4 bases and 0 bases, there was a span of 12 bases. The CDR3 runs to 15 residues. The CDR3 here is CASSSDRLANYGYTF. The CDR3, as DNA: TGTGCCAGCAGCTCGGACAGACTAGCTAACTATGGCTACACCTTC.

The V and J genes are TRBV7-9 and TRBJ2-3; 8 bases are a match to TRBD2. Germline CDR1 SEHNR, CDR2 FQNEAQ (reference sequence). J gave up 6 bases and V 5 bases, and 13 bases lay outside the gene matches. This CDR3 is built from 16 residues. CDR3 amino acids: CASSAFGAGGSDTQYF. CDR3 DNA: TGTGCCAGCAGCGCCTTCGGGGCGGGGGGTTCCGATACGCAGTATTTT.

The chain is built from TRBV13 and TRBJ2-1; D not resolved. Germline CDR1 is PRHDT and CDR2 is FYEKMQ (reference sequence). V lost 2 bases to trimming and J lost 3 bases, with 8 bases between them. The CDR3 spans 14 residues. The CDR3 DNA follows: TGTGCCAGCAGCTTACTGGAGCTCTACAATGAGCAGTTCTTC. It encodes CASSLLELYNEQFF.

The CDR3 spells CASGRWSYNSPLHF. The CDR3 DNA reads TGTGCCAGCGGCCGATGGTCCTATAATTCACCCCTCCACTTT. The rearrangement uses TRBV6-5 and TRBJ1-6; D unclear. CDR1 MNHEY and CDR2 SVGAGI come from the germline V gene. Trimming removed 8 bases from V and 1 base from J, with 9 bases in between. This CDR3 spans 14 amino acids.

This clone was detected only once. This chain links TRBV5-6 with TRBJ2-7; D is perhaps TRBD1 (6 bases). The CDR3 totals 14 residues. The germline V gene encodes CDR1 SGHDT and CDR2 YYEEEE. Between the trimmed V and J ends, which lost 0 bases and 5 bases, there was a span of 12 bases. The CDR3 loop is CASSLEEAGDEQYF. The CDR3 DNA reads TGTGCCAGCAGCTTGGAGGAGGCAGGGGACGAGCAGTACTTC.

The chain has TRBV7-9 and TRBJ2-7, with D tentatively TRBD1 (6 bases). The CDR3 spans 14 residues. Trimming shortened V by 2 bases and J by 6 bases, and 14 bases separated the two germline ends. CDR1 and CDR2 from the germline V gene are SEHNR and FQNEAQ (reference sequence). CDR3 sequence: CASSLTWGLSEQYF. The CDR3 nucleotides are TGTGCCAGCAGCTTAACTTGGGGGCTCTCCGAGCAGTACTTC.

The chain has TRBV9 and TRBJ2-5, with D maybe TRBD1 (5 bases). The CDR3 spans 14 residues. The V end lost 3 bases, the J end lost 2 bases, and 11 bases lay between the germline ends. Germline V gene sequence: CDR1 SGDLS, CDR2 YYNGEE. This CDR3 reads CASSDRFDQETQYF. CDR3 DNA sequence: TGTGCCAGCAGCGACAGGTTCGATCAAGAGACCCAGTACTTC.

This clone is categorized as medium-sized (0.01 to 0.1%). The gene calls are TRBV12-3 or TRBV12-4 and TRBJ1-1; tentatively, D is TRBD1 (5 bases). V was pared by 7 bases and J by 3 bases, with 12 bases between. The CDR3 extends over 13 amino acids. The CDR3 protein is CASTTGGYTEAFF. CDR3 nucleotides: TGTGCCAGCACAACCGGGGGGTACACTGAAGCTTTCTTT.